These 20 T cell receptor beta chains share one sample of origin, sequenced in a study of tumor-infiltrating lymphocytes in primary liver carcinoma. TCR beta cDNA was made from approximately 500 ng total RNA with a constant-region primer. Slightly modified ARM-PCR, run as three nested multiplex PCR rounds, produced the TCR beta libraries. Two initial PCR rounds of about 9 cycles each paired TRBV1-TRBV30 forward primers with a C-beta reverse primer. TCRdb redid the calling of the multiplex PCR reads with MiXCR, one entry per CDR3 protein. The top ten hold roughly 9% of the sample, which has approximately 300,000 distinct CDR3 sequences, 50% to 70% seen once. It was unsorted whole blood that yielded blood RNA, and germline DNA was also extracted. The specimen was peripheral blood. The receptors were sampled from a man aged 35 to 55 with primary liver carcinoma and hepatitis B virus infection.

To note about this clonotype: A much larger clone is a single base away; this may be a read error. V and J are TRBV6-5 and TRBJ2-4; D remains unclear. The CDR3 runs to 14 residues. From germline, CDR1 is MNHEY and CDR2 SVGAGI. CDR3 protein: CASSNSNPNGIQYF. The DNA of the CDR3 is TGTGCCAGCAGTAACTCGAACCCCAATGGCATTCAGTACTTC.

This clonotype was recorded only once. A much larger clone lies a single base off, so this may be a read error. The chain recombines TRBV6-2 or TRBV6-3 with TRBJ1-2; D unclear. Trimming shortened V by 4 bases and J by 2 bases, and 11 bases separated the two germline ends. Looked up from germline, CDR1 is MNHEY and CDR2 is SVGEGT. CDR3 length equals 14 residues. The CDR3 loop reads CASSSQRLNYGYTF. CDR3 sequence (DNA): TGTGCCAGCAGTTCTCAGAGGCTCAACTATGGCTACACCTTC.

Comments on this clonotype: A read error is likely, as this CDR3 ends without the conserved phenylalanine or tryptophan. In DNA, the CDR3 is TGTGCCAGCAGTCTCACAGATACGCAGTATTTG. It codes for CASSLTDTQYL. This chain uses TRBV14 with TRBJ2-3; D call uncertain. Per the germline V gene, CDR1 is SGHDN and CDR2 is FVKESK. The CDR3 totals 11 residues. Deletions cut 6 bases from V and 2 bases from J, with 3 bases between.

This clonotype was counted at least ten times. The chain couples TRBV11-1 to TRBJ2-2, with D maybe TRBD1 (6 bases). CDR3 length: 17 amino acids. The V gene lost 5 bases and the J gene lost 1 base, with 17 bases spanning the gap. Looked up from germline, CDR1 is SGHAT and CDR2 is FQDESV (reference sequence). CDR3 DNA: TGTGCCAGCAGCCAGGGGTGGACAGTTTGGAACACCGGGGAGCTGTTTTTT. Translation: CASSQGWTVWNTGELFF. Using reference TRBV11-1 and TRBJ2-2 for the parts outside the CDR3, the full variable domain is EAEVAQSPRYKITEKSQAVAFWCDPISGHATLYWYRQILGQGPELLVQFQDESVVDDSQLPKDRFSAERLKGVDSTLKIQPAELGDSAMYLCASSQGWTVWNTGELFFGEGSRLTVL.

The sample holds many counts of this clonotype. At one of its ends the junction is not consistent with the germline gene, which may arise from a read error. This rearrangement joins TRBV11-2 to TRBJ2-1; D is perhaps TRBD1 (5 bases). The CDR3 covers 13 residues. Germline loops: CDR1 SGHAT, CDR2 FQNNGV. In DNA form, the CDR3 reads TGTGCCAGCAGCCTAGACAGCTACAATGAGCAGTTCTTC. It specifies CASSLDSYNEQFF.

Only one count was recorded for this clonotype. Mismatch with germline at one junction end may stem from a read error. The CDR3 DNA reads as TGTGCCTGCAGCCATATCGGACAGGATAACACTGAAGCTTTCTTT. This sequence encodes CACSHIGQDNTEAFF. V is TRBV4-2 and J is TRBJ1-1; 7 nucleotides align to TRBD1. The CDR3 covers 15 residues. Germline CDR1 and CDR2: LGHNA and YNFKEQ.

With regard to this clonotype: It may be a read error: a sequence one base away is much more abundant. This is likely a read error, given that the CDR3 carries no conserved phenylalanine or tryptophan at its end. The V gene is TRBV6-5, the J gene TRBJ2-3; 10 nucleotides align to TRBD1. Germline V gene lookup returns CDR1 MNHEY and CDR2 SVGAGI. The CDR3 loop spans 13 amino acids. Unmatched junction bases numbered 1, after V lost 4 bases and J lost 6 bases. CDR3 in amino acids: CASSWTGGDTQYY. As DNA, the CDR3 is TGTGCCAGCAGTTGGACAGGGGGGGATACGCAGTATTAT.

The CDR3 nucleotides are TGTGCCAGCAGGCCCGGGACTAGCTCCTACAATGAGCAGTTCTTC. Translated, it gives CASRPGTSSYNEQFF. The V call is TRBV7-3, the J call TRBJ2-1; 8 nucleotides agree with TRBD2. Unmatched junction bases numbered 4, after V lost 6 bases and J lost 0 bases. The CDR3 sequence is 15 residues long. Germline V gives CDR1 SGHTA, CDR2 FQGTGA. Using reference TRBV7-3 and TRBJ2-1 for the parts outside the CDR3, the full variable domain is GAGVSQTPSNKVTEKGKYVELRCDPISGHTALYWYRQSLGQGPEFLIYFQGTGAADDSGLPNDRFFAVRPEGSVSTLKIQRTERGDSAVYLCASRPGTSSYNEQFFGPGTRLTVL.

For this clonotype: Since a much larger clone is just one base distant, this may be a read error. V usage is TRBV4-1 and J usage is TRBJ2-1; 9 bases align to TRBD2. Germline CDR1 reads MGHRA; CDR2 reads YSYEKL. With V trimmed by 3 bases and J by 9 bases, 12 bases remained unmatched. The CDR3 totals 16 residues. CDR3 DNA: TGCGCCAGCAGCCAGCCTTTAGCGGGGGCCCCCGGTGAGCAGTTCTTC. Its protein is CASSQPLAGAPGEQFF.

This sequence joins TRBV28 and TRBJ2-3, with D maybe TRBD1 (5 bases). The CDR3 extends over 13 amino acids. CDR1 MDHEN and CDR2 SYDVKM come from the germline V gene. Trimming took off 9 bases at V and 2 bases at J, with 12 bases between the two ends. The CDR3 nucleotides are TGTGCCAGTACTGACAGCAACACAGATACGCAGTATTTT. This codes for CASTDSNTDTQYF.

Note on this clonotype: Germline and junction disagree at one end, which may indicate a read error. V gene TRBV12-3 or TRBV12-4 combines with J gene TRBJ2-5; D could derive from TRBD1 or TRBD2 (5 bases each). The CDR3 is 14 amino acids. The CDR3, as DNA: TGTACCAGCGCTCAGGGAGAGCCCCAAGGGACCCAGTACTTC. Protein sequence: CTSAQGEPQGTQYF.

This clonotype was observed many times. V is TRBV4-2 and J is TRBJ2-3; 11 positions match TRBD2. The length of the CDR3 is 17 residues. V lost 2 bases, J lost 5 bases, and 9 bases stayed unmatched. CDR1 is LGHNA and CDR2 is YNFKEQ in the germline V gene. CDR3 coding DNA: TGTGCCAGCAGCCAACCCGGGACTAGCGGCGGGGGAGATACGCAGTATTTT. It yields the protein CASSQPGTSGGGDTQYF.

Of note for this clonotype: A read error may account for a junction end that differs from germline. The CDR3 is CANSSLPGDTEAFF. Here the CDR3 DNA reads TGCGCCAACAGCTCCTTGCCGGGGGACACTGAAGCTTTCTTT. The V gene is TRBV5-1, the J gene TRBJ1-1; possible D gene TRBD1, 5 bases. This CDR3 region has 14 residues. Germline V gene sequence: CDR1 SGHRS, CDR2 YFSETQ.

This sequence joins TRBV4-1 and TRBJ2-7; no reliable D call. Trimming shortened V by 4 bases and J by 9 bases, and 19 bases separated the two germline ends. CDR1 is MGHRA and CDR2 is YSYEKL in the germline V gene. The CDR3 is made up of 14 amino acids. This CDR3 is CASSPMTPPYAQYF. The DNA of the CDR3 is TGCGCCAGCAGCCCAATGACTCCGCCTTATGCGCAGTACTTC.

Concerning this clonotype itself: One end of the junction varies from germline; a read error may be responsible. This chain connects TRBV11-3 to TRBJ1-2; 10 bases fit TRBD1. There are 14 residues in the CDR3. Germline CDR1 SGHNT, CDR2 YENEEA. CDR3 protein: CASSLTGGGCGYSF. CDR3 bases: TGTGCCAGCAGCTTGACAGGGGGCGGCTGTGGCTACAGCTTC.

On this clonotype itself: Given a much more abundant clone one base away, this may be a read error. The rearrangement uses TRBV14 and TRBJ2-7; D is uncertain. The germline CDR1 and CDR2 sequences are SGHDN and FVKESK. Trimming stripped 4 bases from V and 3 bases from J, with 7 bases between. CDR3 length: 12 residues. CDR3 nucleotide sequence: TGTGCCAGCAGCCCCTCCCTCTACGAGCAGTACTTC. This encodes CASSPSLYEQYF.

The V gene is TRBV11-2, the J gene TRBJ2-7, with D tentatively TRBD2 (6 bases). The CDR3 consists of 14 residues. V lost 1 base and J 13 bases, leaving 20 bases between the germline ends. CDR1 SGHAT and CDR2 FQNNGV come from the germline V gene. The DNA of the CDR3 is TGTGCCAGCAGCTTAGTGCGGGGACCTTACGAGCTATACTTC. Encoded protein: CASSLVRGPYELYF.

Of note for this clonotype: A much larger clone differs from this one at a single base, so this may be a read error. The chain uses TRBV10-3 and TRBJ2-3; the D gene is possibly TRBD1 (5 bases). Germline-derived CDR1 and CDR2 are ENHRY and SYGVKD. This CDR3 region has 12 residues. CDR3 amino acids: CAISVGTGTQYF. The CDR3 coding sequence is TGTGCCATCTCCGTCGGCACAGGTACGCAGTATTTT.

Comments on this clonotype: A read error may explain this, as a much larger clone is one base away. The chain carries TRBV29-1 and TRBJ1-1; D call uncertain. CDR1 SQVTM and CDR2 ANQGSEA come from the germline V gene. This CDR3 spans 14 amino acids. Trimming shortened V by 4 bases and J by 1 base, and 13 bases separated the two germline ends. The CDR3 DNA follows: TGCAGCGTTGCAGCCGGGAAACCGAACACTGAAGCTTTCTTT. Its protein is CSVAAGKPNTEAFF.

Details on this clonotype: No conserved phenylalanine or tryptophan ends this CDR3, so it is likely a read error. The J gene is TRBJ2-5, the V gene TRBV4-2; D is possibly TRBD2 (5 bases). This CDR3 spans 16 amino acids. Germline loops: CDR1 LGHNA, CDR2 YNFKEQ. Trimming pared 0 bases from V and 5 bases from J, leaving 16 bases between. CDR3 in DNA: TGTGCCAGCAGCCAAGATTTTAGGGAGAGGGAGGAGACCCAGTACCTC. Residues: CASSQDFREREETQYL.